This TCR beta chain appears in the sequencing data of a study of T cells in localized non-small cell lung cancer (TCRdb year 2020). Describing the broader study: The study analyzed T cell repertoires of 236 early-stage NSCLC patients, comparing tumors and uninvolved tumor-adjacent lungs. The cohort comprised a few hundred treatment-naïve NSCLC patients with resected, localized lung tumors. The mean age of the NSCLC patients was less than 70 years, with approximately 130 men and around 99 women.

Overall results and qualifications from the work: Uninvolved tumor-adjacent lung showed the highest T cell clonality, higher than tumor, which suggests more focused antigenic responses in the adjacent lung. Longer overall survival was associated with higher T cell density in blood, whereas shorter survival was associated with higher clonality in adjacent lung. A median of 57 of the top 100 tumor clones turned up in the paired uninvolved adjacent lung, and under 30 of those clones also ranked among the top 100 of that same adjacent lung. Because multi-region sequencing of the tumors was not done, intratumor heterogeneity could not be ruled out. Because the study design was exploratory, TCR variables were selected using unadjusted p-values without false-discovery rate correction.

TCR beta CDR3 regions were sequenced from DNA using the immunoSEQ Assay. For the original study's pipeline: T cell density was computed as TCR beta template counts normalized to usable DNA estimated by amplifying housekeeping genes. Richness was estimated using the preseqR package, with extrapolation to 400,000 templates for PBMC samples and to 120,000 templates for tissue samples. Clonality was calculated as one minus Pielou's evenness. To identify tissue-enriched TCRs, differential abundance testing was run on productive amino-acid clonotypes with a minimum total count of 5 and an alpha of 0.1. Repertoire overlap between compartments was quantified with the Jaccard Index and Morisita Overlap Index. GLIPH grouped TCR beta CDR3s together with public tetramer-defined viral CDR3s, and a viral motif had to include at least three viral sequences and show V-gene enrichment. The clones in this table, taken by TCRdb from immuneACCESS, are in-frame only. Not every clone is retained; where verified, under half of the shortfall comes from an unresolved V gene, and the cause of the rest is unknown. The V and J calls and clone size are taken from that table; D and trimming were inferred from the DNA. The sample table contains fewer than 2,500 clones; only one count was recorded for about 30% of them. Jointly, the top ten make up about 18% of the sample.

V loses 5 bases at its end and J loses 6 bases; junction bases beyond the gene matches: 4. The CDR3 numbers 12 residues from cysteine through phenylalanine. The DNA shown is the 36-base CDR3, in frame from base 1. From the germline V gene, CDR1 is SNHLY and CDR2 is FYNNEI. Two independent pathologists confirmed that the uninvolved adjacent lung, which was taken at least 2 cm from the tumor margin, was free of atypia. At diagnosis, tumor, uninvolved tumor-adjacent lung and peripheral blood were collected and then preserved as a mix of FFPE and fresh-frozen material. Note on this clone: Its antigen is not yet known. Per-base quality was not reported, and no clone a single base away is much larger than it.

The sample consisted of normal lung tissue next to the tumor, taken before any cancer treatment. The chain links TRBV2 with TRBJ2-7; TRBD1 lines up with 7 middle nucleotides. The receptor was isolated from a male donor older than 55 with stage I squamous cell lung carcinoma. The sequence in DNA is TGTGCCAGCAGTCCCAGACAGGGCGAGCAGTACTTC. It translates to CASSPRQGEQYF. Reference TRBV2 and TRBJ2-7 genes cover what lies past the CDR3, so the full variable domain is EPEVTQTPSHQVTQMGQEVILRCVPISNHLYFYWYRQILGQKVEFLVSFYNNEISEKSEIFDDQFSVERPDGSNFTLKIRSTKLEDSAMYFCASSPRQGEQYFGPGTRLTVT.